This T cell receptor (beta chain) was observed in a study of STAT3 mutations in large granular lymphocyte leukemia. The table came from immunoSEQ multiplex PCR; TCRdb's copy has only in-frame clones and leaves some out. The table lists around 13,000 clones, about nine tenths of them singletons. A note on this clone: Its specificity is not known.

The germline V gene encodes CDR1 SGDLS and CDR2 YYNGEE. V was cut by 5 bases and J by 4 bases, with 22 bases left in between. CDR3 length equals 18 residues. Study conclusions and caveats: TCR clonotype switching after therapy occurred in about 30% of the 18 patients. At least one immunodominant TCR beta clonotype appeared in every T-cell large granular lymphocyte leukemia patient.

The TCR was taken from a man aged 40-49 years with T-cell large granular lymphocyte leukemia. Some clones in this sample may be carry-over from other donors' samples. The sample comprised peripheral blood mononuclear cells. V usage is TRBV9 and J usage is TRBJ2-6; D gene unclear. DNA of the CDR3: TGTGCCAGCAGTCCTTTCTTAAAACCGGGCTCAGGGGCCAACGTCCTGACTTTC. Translating it yields CASSPFLKPGSGANVLTF.